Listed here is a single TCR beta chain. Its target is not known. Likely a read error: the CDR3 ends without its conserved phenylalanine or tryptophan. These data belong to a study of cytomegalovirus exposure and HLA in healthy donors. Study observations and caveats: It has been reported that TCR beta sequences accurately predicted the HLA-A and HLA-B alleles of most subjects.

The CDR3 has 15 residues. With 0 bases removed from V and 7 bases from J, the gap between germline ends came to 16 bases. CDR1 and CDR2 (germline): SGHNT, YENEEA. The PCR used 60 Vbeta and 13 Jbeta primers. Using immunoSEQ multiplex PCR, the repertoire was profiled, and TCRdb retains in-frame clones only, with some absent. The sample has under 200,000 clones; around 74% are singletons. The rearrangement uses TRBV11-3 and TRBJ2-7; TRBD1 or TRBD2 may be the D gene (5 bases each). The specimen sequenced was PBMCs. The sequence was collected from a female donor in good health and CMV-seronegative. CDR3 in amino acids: CASSLEARGTGEQYL. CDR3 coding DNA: TGTGCCAGCAGCTTAGAGGCCCGGGGCACGGGGGAGCAGTACCTC.